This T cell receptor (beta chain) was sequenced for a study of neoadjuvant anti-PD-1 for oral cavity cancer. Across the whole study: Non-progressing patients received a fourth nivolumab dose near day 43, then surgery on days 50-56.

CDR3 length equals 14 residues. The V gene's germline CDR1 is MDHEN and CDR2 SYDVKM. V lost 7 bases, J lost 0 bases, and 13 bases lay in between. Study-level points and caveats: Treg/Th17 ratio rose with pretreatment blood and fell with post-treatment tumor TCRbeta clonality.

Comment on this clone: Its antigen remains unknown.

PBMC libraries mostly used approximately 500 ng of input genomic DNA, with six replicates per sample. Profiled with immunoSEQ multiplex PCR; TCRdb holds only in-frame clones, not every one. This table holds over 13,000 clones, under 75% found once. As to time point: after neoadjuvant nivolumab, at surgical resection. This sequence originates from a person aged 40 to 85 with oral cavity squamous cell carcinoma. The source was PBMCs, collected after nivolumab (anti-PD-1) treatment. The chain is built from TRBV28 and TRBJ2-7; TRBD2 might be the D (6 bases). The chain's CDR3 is CASNNFGSSYEQYF. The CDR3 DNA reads TGTGCCAGCAACAACTTCGGGAGCTCCTACGAGCAGTACTTC. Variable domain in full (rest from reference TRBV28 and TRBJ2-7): DVKVTQSSRYLVKRTGEKVFLECVQDMDHENMFWYRQDPGLGLRLIYFSYDVKMKEKGDIPEGYSVSREKKERFSLILESASTNQTSMYLCASNNFGSSYEQYFGPGTRLTVT.